This is a list of T cell receptor beta chains from one sample in a study of blood T cell repertoires in COVID-19. The assay was immunoSEQ multiplex PCR, and TCRdb's table has in-frame clones only and misses some. The sample contains 24,000 or so clones, about nine tenths of which appear only once. The sequenced material came from peripheral blood. All receptors come from a human donor with active COVID-19. The donor label of this sample is uncertain. Both conserved end residues are part of each CDR3. The order of the fields is clone size, V gene, J gene, D gene, CDR3 DNA, CDR3 protein. D genes are given only for firm matches. Part of the rows lack a size; the others show once, few, many or a class for expanded clones.

>.|TRBV3-1/TRBV3-2|TRBJ2-1|.
TGTGCCAGCAGCCAAGGGGCAGGGGCGGCCAATGAGCAGTTCTTC
CASSQGAGAANEQFF
>.|TRBV11-2|TRBJ2-2|TRBD2
TGTGCCAGCAGCTTAGTAGTCGGGAGGGCTGGGGAGCTGTTTTTT
CASSLVVGRAGELFF
>.|TRBV5-1|TRBJ2-7|.
TGCGCCAGCAGCGAGGGGCCGCAGGGGTCCTACGAGCAGTACTTC
CASSEGPQGSYEQYF
>few|TRBV4-2|TRBJ2-7|TRBD2
TGTGCCAGCAGCCAAGATTCACCCAGCGGGACGTCCTACGAGCAGTACTTC
CASSQDSPSGTSYEQYF
>.|TRBV11-3|TRBJ2-1|.
TGTGCCAGCAGTTTGGCCGGGACAAACTACAATGAGCAGTTCTTC
CASSLAGTNYNEQFF
>.|TRBV3-1/TRBV3-2|TRBJ1-1|TRBD1
TGTGCCAGCAGTCGGACAGGGGGCACTGAAGCTTTCTTT
CASSRTGGTEAFF
>.|TRBV7-3|TRBJ2-5|.
TGTGCCAGCAGCTTAATAGGGGGACGGGCCCAGTACTTC
CASSLIGGRAQYF
>.|TRBV7-3|TRBJ2-3|TRBD2
TGTGCCAGCAGCTTAAATATAGCGGGGGCTGGGGATACGCAGTATTTT
CASSLNIAGAGDTQYF
>.|TRBV7-9|TRBJ2-7|TRBD2
TGTGCCAGCAGCTCCGGGGAGTTTAGCGGGGGTAACGAGCAGTACTTC
CASSSGEFSGGNEQYF
>once|TRBV28|TRBJ1-1|.
TGTGCCAGCAGTTTCGGCGGCATGAACACTGAAGCTTTCTTT
CASSFGGMNTEAFF
>.|TRBV28|TRBJ1-2|.
TGTGCCAGCAGTCGAGGAGGGTCTGAGGCAAACTATGGCTACACCTTC
CASSRGGSEANYGYTF
>.|TRBV5-1|TRBJ2-7|TRBD1
TGCGCCAGCAGCCCCCCCCTAGGACAGGAGTCCTACGAGCAGTACTTC
CASSPPLGQESYEQYF
>.|TRBV14|TRBJ2-1|.
TGTGCCAGCAGCCAAGCTCGGGTCTCGAGCGGGTTGAATGAGCAGTTCTTC
CASSQARVSSGLNEQFF
>.|TRBV27|TRBJ2-2|.
TGTGCCAGCACAGGGTACACCGGGGAGCTGTTTTTT
CASTGYTGELFF
>.|TRBV7-9|TRBJ2-7|TRBD1
TGTGCCAGCAGCCGAATGGACAGGGCCGTCTACGAGCAGTACTTC
CASSRMDRAVYEQYF
>.|TRBV30|TRBJ2-5|.
TGTGCCTGGAGTGGAGGAACACAAGAGACCCAGTACTTC
CAWSGGTQETQYF
>.|TRBV11-2|TRBJ2-5|.
TGTGCCAGCAGCTTAGTTTCGTTAGAGACCCAGTACTTC
CASSLVSLETQYF
>.|TRBV7-2|TRBJ2-1|TRBD1
TGTGCCAGCAGCTTAGAGGACAGGGGCCAGCAGTTCTTC
CASSLEDRGQQFF
>.|TRBV30|TRBJ2-3|TRBD2
TGTGCCTGGAGTGTACTAGCGTTTGGTACAGATACGCAGTATTTT
CAWSVLAFGTDTQYF
>.|TRBV28|TRBJ2-7|TRBD1
TGTGCCAGCAGAGCCGGGACAGGGCAGTACTTC
CASRAGTGQYF
>.|TRBV5-6|TRBJ2-3|TRBD2
TGTGCCAGCAGCGACATGATAGCGGGGGGGACAGATACGCAGTATTTT
CASSDMIAGGTDTQYF
>.|TRBV6-6|TRBJ2-1|TRBD2
TGTGCCAGCAGTCTAAGTGTCCGACTAGCGGGAATTTACAATGAGCAGTTCTTC
CASSLSVRLAGIYNEQFF
>.|TRBV5-1|TRBJ1-1|.
TGCGCCAGCAGCTTGGAGGGGTCGTGGACTGAAGCTTTCTTT
CASSLEGSWTEAFF
>.|TRBV6-5|TRBJ2-1|.
TGTGCCAGCAGTTACGGGGAGACTTACAATGAGCAGTTCTTC
CASSYGETYNEQFF
>once|TRBV6-5|TRBJ1-6|TRBD1
TGTGCCAGCAGTTACTCGACAGGGAGGTATTCACCCCTCCACTTT
CASSYSTGRYSPLHF
>few|TRBV11-2|TRBJ1-4|TRBD1
TGTGCCAGCAGTCCGGACAGGGGGAAATTAGGACTGTTTTTT
CASSPDRGKLGLFF
>.|TRBV28|TRBJ2-3|TRBD2
TGTGCCAGCAGTCAACTAGCGGTTACGCAGTATTTT
CASSQLAVTQYF
>.|TRBV20-1|TRBJ2-3|.
TGCAGTGCCATCAGAGATACGCAGTATTTT
CSAIRDTQYF
>.|TRBV28|TRBJ1-5|.
TGTGCCAGCCGAGACATTAATAGCAATCAGCCCCAGCATTTT
CASRDINSNQPQHF
>.|TRBV30|TRBJ1-1|TRBD1
TGTGCCTGGAGTCGGGGCGTATGGGACAGGGGGAGTGAAGCTGAAGCTTTCTTT
CAWSRGVWDRGSEAEAFF
>.|TRBV6-5|TRBJ1-4|TRBD1
TGTGCCAGCAGTTACTCCGGGACAGGGGATGAAAAACTGTTTTTT
CASSYSGTGDEKLFF
>.|TRBV5-1|TRBJ2-3|.
TGCGCCAGCAGTTCGGGGACATTTAGCACAGATACGCAGTATTTT
CASSSGTFSTDTQYF
>.|TRBV11-1|TRBJ1-4|TRBD1
TGTGCCAGCAGCTCGGACAGGAGGAGTGAAAAACTGTTTTTT
CASSSDRRSEKLFF
>.|TRBV25-1|TRBJ2-7|TRBD1
TGTGCCAGCAGTGACCCTCGGACAGGGGGCAACGAGCAGTACTTC
CASSDPRTGGNEQYF
>.|TRBV19|TRBJ2-1|.
TGTGCCAGTAGTCCGTCTAACCAGGGTTGGGATGAGCAGTTCTTC
CASSPSNQGWDEQFF
>.|TRBV24-1|TRBJ2-3|TRBD2
TGTGCCACCAGTGGGGGGACTAGCTTGCCAGATACGCAGTATTTT
CATSGGTSLPDTQYF
>once|TRBV6-6|TRBJ2-1|.
TGTGCCAGCAGGAGCTCTAGCGCCTTCCACAATGAGCAGTTCTTC
CASRSSSAFHNEQFF
>once|TRBV12-3/TRBV12-4|TRBJ2-5|.
TGTGCCAGCAGAATGGACACCGCAGGGACCCAGTACTTC
CASRMDTAGTQYF
>.|TRBV2|TRBJ2-2|.
TGTGCCAGCGACGGGACAACCCTCACCGGGGAGCTGTTTTTT
CASDGTTLTGELFF
>.|TRBV12-3/TRBV12-4|TRBJ2-3|.
TGTGCCAGCATGTGGACTGGCACAGATACGCAGTATTTT
CASMWTGTDTQYF
>once|TRBV19|TRBJ2-3|.
TGTGCCAGTAGAACCACGGGCACAGATACGCAGTATTTT
CASRTTGTDTQYF
>.|TRBV7-9|TRBJ1-5|TRBD1
TGTGCCAGCAGCTTACAGGGGGTAGAACAGCCCCAGCATTTT
CASSLQGVEQPQHF
>few|TRBV12-3/TRBV12-4|TRBJ1-1|TRBD1
TGTGCCAGCAGCGCAAACAGGGGATCTGAAGCTTTCTTT
CASSANRGSEAFF
>few|TRBV14|TRBJ2-7|.
TGTGCCAGCGAGGAGGGCCCCGACTATACCTACGAGCAGTACTTC
CASEEGPDYTYEQYF
>.|TRBV18|TRBJ1-3|.
TGTGCCAGCTCACCAGCTGACAGCTCTGGAAACACCATATATTTT
CASSPADSSGNTIYF
>.|TRBV7-3|TRBJ2-2|TRBD2
TGTGCCAGCAGCTTAGCCGTCCGCTCGTTGGGGGGGACCGGGGAGCTGTTTTTT
CASSLAVRSLGGTGELFF
>.|TRBV5-4|TRBJ2-7|TRBD1
TGTGCCAGCAGCAAGGGACAGGGCTACGAGCAGTACTTC
CASSKGQGYEQYF
>.|TRBV2|TRBJ2-3|TRBD2
TGTGCCAGCAGCCAGGGACTAGGGGGGACAGATACGCAGTATTTT
CASSQGLGGTDTQYF
>few|TRBV7-8|TRBJ1-2|.
TGTGCCAGCAGCCTATCCAGGGTGAAGGGCTACACCTTC
CASSLSRVKGYTF
>once|TRBV27|TRBJ2-3|.
TGTGCCAGCACCGCCCAAGGAGGGAAAACAGATACGCAGTATTTT
CASTAQGGKTDTQYF